One sample yielded the 17 T cell receptor beta chains listed below, sequenced in a study of cytomegalovirus exposure and HLA in healthy donors. The primer mix had 60 Vbeta and 13 Jbeta primers. Repertoires were generated with immunoSEQ multiplex PCR, while TCRdb's copy carries only in-frame clones and drops some. The data show 85,000 to 100,000 clones, over 75% seen once. The sequenced sample was PBMCs. The receptor set was obtained from a man aged 25 to 40 in good health and CMV-seronegative.

The CDR3: CAWTREYEQYF. CDR3 bases: TGTGCCTGGACGCGGGAGTACGAGCAGTACTTC. This chain joins TRBV30 and TRBJ2-7; 7 bases align to TRBD2. Germline CDR1 reads GTSNPN; CDR2 reads SVGIG (reference sequence). This CDR3 region has 11 residues. V was clipped by 4 bases and J by 4 bases; unmatched bases: 1.

This clone was recorded a few times. V and J are TRBV28 and TRBJ2-2; 7 nucleotides line up with TRBD2. The CDR3 sequence is 17 residues long. V was pared by 7 bases and J by 6 bases, with 17 bases of the junction left unmatched. Per the germline V gene, CDR1 is MDHEN and CDR2 is SYDVKM. The CDR3, as DNA: TGTGCCAGCATTTCCCTCATCCGCTCCCGGGGGGCCGGGGAGCTGTTTTTT. It specifies CASISLIRSRGAGELFF.

About this clone itself: At one of its ends the junction is not consistent with the germline gene, which may arise from a read error. The V and J genes are TRBV5-4 and TRBJ1-3, with TRBD1 matching 12 bases. CDR1 and CDR2 from the germline V gene are SGHNT and YYREEE (reference sequence). This CDR3 spans 13 amino acids. The CDR3 spells CHAGTGGGNTIYF. CDR3 sequence (DNA): TGCCACGCCGGGACAGGGGGCGGAAACACCATATATTTT.

The chain couples TRBV4-1 to TRBJ2-7; D unresolved. Germline V CDR1 and CDR2: MGHRA, YSYEKL. The V end was cut by 0 bases, the J end by 4 bases, with 10 bases between. There are 14 residues in the CDR3. CDR3 DNA sequence: TGCGCCAGCAGCCAAGAAGGCCTAGTTTACGAGCAGTACTTC. Encoded protein: CASSQEGLVYEQYF.

V gene TRBV7-2 combines with J gene TRBJ2-3; 10 bases are shared with TRBD2. There are 18 residues in the CDR3. From germline, CDR1 is SGHTA and CDR2 FQGNSA. Unmatched junction bases numbered 12, after V lost 5 bases and J lost 1 base. The CDR3 spells CASSTSGALILGTDTQYF. The CDR3 DNA reads as TGTGCCAGCAGCACTAGCGGGGCCTTGATTTTGGGCACAGATACGCAGTATTTT.

This clone has a handful of counts. The chain has TRBV7-8 and TRBJ2-2; 8 nucleotides align to TRBD1. J lost 6 bases, V lost 1 base, and 4 bases had no gene match. This CDR3 comprises 15 residues. Germline CDR1 is SGHVS and CDR2 is FQNEAQ. The CDR3 DNA is TGTGCCAGCAGCTTAGTGACAGGGGCGGCCGGGGAGCTGTTTTTT. Translating gives CASSLVTGAAGELFF.

The chain recombines TRBV6-6 with TRBJ2-5; D remains unclear. The tail of the sequence fits TRBJ2-7 better, so the J call may be wrong. This CDR3 has 14 amino acids. Per germline, CDR1 MNHNY and CDR2 SVGAGI (reference sequence). The CDR3 bases are TGTGCCAGCAGTTACGATTCTAGCTCCTACGAGCAGTACTTC. Its protein is CASSYDSSSYEQYF.

The chain couples TRBV5-5 to TRBJ2-3; tentatively, D is TRBD2 (7 bases). Trimming shortened V by 3 bases and J by 2 bases, and 10 bases separated the two germline ends. Germline CDR1 and CDR2: SGHKS and YYEKEE (reference sequence). The CDR3 loop spans 14 amino acids. The CDR3 sequence is CASSWGGLTDTQYF. CDR3 bases: TGTGCCAGCAGCTGGGGGGGCCTCACAGATACGCAGTATTTT.

This clone was seen once. This chain joins TRBV19 and TRBJ1-3; D remains unclear. The V gene lost 6 bases and the J gene lost 0 bases, with 9 bases spanning the gap. CDR1 is LNHDA and CDR2 is SQIVND in the germline V gene (reference sequence). The CDR3 sequence is 14 residues long. The chain's CDR3 is CASRKYSSGNTIYF. The DNA for the CDR3 is TGTGCCAGTAGAAAGTACAGCTCTGGAAACACCATATATTTT.

The chain combines TRBV11-2 with TRBJ1-1; TRBD1 matches at 9 bases. The V gene end was trimmed by 5 bases and the J gene end by 6 bases; junction bases not matched to a gene: 7. The CDR3 runs 14 residues. Germline CDR1 and CDR2: SGHAT and FQNNGV. CDR3 protein: CASSRGQGNAEAFF. DNA of the CDR3: TGTGCCAGCAGCAGGGGACAGGGAAATGCTGAAGCTTTCTTT.

V usage is TRBV4-2 and J usage is TRBJ2-1; D gene unclear. V shed 2 bases and J shed 7 bases, with 9 bases lying between them. This CDR3 is 13 amino acids long. CDR1 is LGHNA and CDR2 is YNFKEQ in the germline V gene. In DNA, the CDR3 is TGTGCCAGCAGCCAACTAGAAGGAAATGAGCAGTTCTTC. Residues: CASSQLEGNEQFF.

The chain links TRBV7-2 to TRBJ2-1, with 7 positions matching TRBD2. Trimming took 1 base from V and 1 from J; bases not matched to a gene: 4. Germline V CDR1 and CDR2: SGHTA, FQGNSA. CDR3 length: 16 amino acids. The CDR3 DNA reads as TGTGCCAGCAGCTTAGGGCCTAGCGGATCCTACAATGAGCAGTTCTTC. It yields the protein CASSLGPSGSYNEQFF.

V gene TRBV25-1 combines with J gene TRBJ1-1, with 7 nucleotides matching TRBD1. The CDR3 runs to 15 residues. CDR1 and CDR2 from the germline V gene are MGHDK and SYGVNS. J was trimmed by 0 bases and V by 6 bases; bases with no gene match: 7. CDR3 in DNA: TGTGCCAGCAGCTCCCCCGGGACAGTGAACACTGAAGCTTTCTTT. It specifies CASSSPGTVNTEAFF. The full variable domain, its missing parts supplied by reference TRBV25-1 and TRBJ1-1, is EADIYQTPRYLVIGTGKKITLECSQTMGHDKMYWYQQDPGMELHLIHYSYGVNSTEKGDLSSESTVSRIRTEHFPLTLESARPSHTSQYLCASSSPGTVNTEAFFGQGTRLTVV.

This chain links TRBV9 with TRBJ2-5; maybe TRBD1 (7 bases). The germline CDR1 and CDR2 sequences are SGDLS and YYNGEE. The CDR3 consists of 13 residues. V lost 8 bases to trimming and J lost 4 bases, with 15 bases between them. The CDR3 is CASGDRDSETQYF. The DNA of the CDR3 is TGTGCCAGTGGAGACAGGGACTCAGAGACCCAGTACTTC.

Here the CDR3 reads CASSWGQGRGGLLEQFF. Written as DNA, the CDR3 is TGTGCCAGCAGCTGGGGCCAGGGGCGGGGGGGCCTGCTTGAGCAGTTCTTC. The chain has TRBV5-6 and TRBJ2-1; 9 bases match TRBD2. Germline values: CDR1 SGHDT, CDR2 YYEEEE. The CDR3 has 17 residues. Trimming took 3 bases from V and 9 from J; bases not matched to a gene: 16. The variable domain in full, with the rest retrieved from reference TRBV5-6 and TRBJ2-1, is DAGVTQSPTHLIKTRGQQVTLRCSPKSGHDTVSWYQQALGQGPQFIFQYYEEEERQRGNFPDRFSGHQFPNYSSELNVNALLLGDSALYLCASSWGQGRGGLLEQFFGPGTRLTVL.

The gene calls are TRBV25-1 and TRBJ2-5, with unresolved D. The germline CDR1 and CDR2 sequences are MGHDK and SYGVNS. V lost 4 bases and J lost 2, with 11 bases in between. This CDR3 is built from 14 residues. This CDR3 reads CASSVSRVQETQYF. Here the CDR3 DNA reads TGTGCCAGCAGTGTTTCCCGAGTACAAGAGACCCAGTACTTC.

The chain employs TRBV4-2 and TRBJ1-5; D is undetermined. With 0 bases removed from V and 3 bases from J, the gap between germline ends came to 12 bases. The germline V gene encodes CDR1 LGHNA and CDR2 YNFKEQ. This CDR3 has 16 residues. CDR3 coding DNA: TGTGCCAGCAGCCAAGATTATGGCACCTTCAATCAGCCCCAGCATTTT. As protein: CASSQDYGTFNQPQHF.